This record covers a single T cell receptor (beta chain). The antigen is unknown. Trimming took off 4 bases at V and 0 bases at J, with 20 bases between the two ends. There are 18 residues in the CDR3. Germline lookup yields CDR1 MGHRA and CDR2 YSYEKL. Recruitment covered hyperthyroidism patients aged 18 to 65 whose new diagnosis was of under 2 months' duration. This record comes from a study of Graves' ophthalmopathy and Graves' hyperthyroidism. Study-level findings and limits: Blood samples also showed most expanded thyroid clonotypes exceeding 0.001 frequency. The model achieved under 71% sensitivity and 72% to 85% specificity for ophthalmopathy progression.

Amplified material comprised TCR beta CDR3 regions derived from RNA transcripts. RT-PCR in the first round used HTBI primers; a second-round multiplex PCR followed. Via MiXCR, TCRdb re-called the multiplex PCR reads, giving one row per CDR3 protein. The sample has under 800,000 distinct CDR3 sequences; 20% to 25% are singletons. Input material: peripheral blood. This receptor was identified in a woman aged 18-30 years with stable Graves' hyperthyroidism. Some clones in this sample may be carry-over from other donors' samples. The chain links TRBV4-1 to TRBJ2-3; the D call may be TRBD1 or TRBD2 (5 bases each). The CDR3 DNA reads TGCGCCAGCAGCCTCCTAGAGGGGCGGGTCCTTAGCACAGATACGCAGTATTTT. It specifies CASSLLEGRVLSTDTQYF.